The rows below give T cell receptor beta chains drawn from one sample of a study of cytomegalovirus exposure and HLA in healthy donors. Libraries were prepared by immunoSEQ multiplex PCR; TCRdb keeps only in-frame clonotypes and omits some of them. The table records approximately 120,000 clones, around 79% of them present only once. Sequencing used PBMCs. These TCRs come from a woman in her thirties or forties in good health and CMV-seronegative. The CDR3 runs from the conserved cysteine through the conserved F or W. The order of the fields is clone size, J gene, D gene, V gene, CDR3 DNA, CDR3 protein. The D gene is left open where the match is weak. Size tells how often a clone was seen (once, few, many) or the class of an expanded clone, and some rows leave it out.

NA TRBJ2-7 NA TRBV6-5 TGTGCCAGCAGTTACCTGGGCCAACCCTACGAGCAGTACTTC CASSYLGQPYEQYF
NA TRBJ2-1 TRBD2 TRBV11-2 TGTGCCAGCAGCCCCCTAGCGGGAGCAATCTACAATGAGCAGTTCTTC CASSPLAGAIYNEQFF
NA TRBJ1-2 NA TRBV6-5 TGTGCCACCGCACAAACTAACTATGGCTACACCTTC CATAQTNYGYTF
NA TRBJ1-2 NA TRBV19 TGTGCCAGCAACAGGATGAGTAATACTAACTATGGCTACACCTTC CASNRMSNTNYGYTF
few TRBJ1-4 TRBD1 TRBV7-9 TGTTCCAGCAGCTCATTCAGGGGGAATAATCAAAAACTGTTTTTT CSSSSFRGNNQKLFF
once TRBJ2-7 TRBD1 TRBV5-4 TGTGCCAGCAGTTCGGCGACAGGGGGGTCATACGAGCAGTACTTC CASSSATGGSYEQYF
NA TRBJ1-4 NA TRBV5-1 TGCGCCAGCAGCTTGGGCCAGACTAATGAAAAACTGTTTTTT CASSLGQTNEKLFF
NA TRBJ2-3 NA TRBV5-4 TGTGCCAGCAGCTTGGTCGGCAGGGGGGCAGATACGCAGTATTTT CASSLVGRGADTQYF
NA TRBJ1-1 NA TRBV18 TGTGCCAGCATCCCCCTGGGGGGGTCTGGGACTGAAGCTTTCTTT CASIPLGGSGTEAFF
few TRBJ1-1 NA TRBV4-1 TGCGCCAGCAGTACGGGTTATTTGAACACTGAAGCTTTCTTT CASSTGYLNTEAFF
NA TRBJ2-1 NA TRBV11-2 TGTGCCAGTAAAACGGGACAAGTAAACAATGAGCAGTTCTTC CASKTGQVNNEQFF
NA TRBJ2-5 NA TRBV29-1 TGCAGCGTGATAACTCCTCAAAGAGGAGAGACCCAGTACTTC CSVITPQRGETQYF
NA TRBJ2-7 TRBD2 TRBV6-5 TGTGCCAGCAGTTACTCGATTGGACTAGCGATAAGCGAGCAGTACTTC CASSYSIGLAISEQYF
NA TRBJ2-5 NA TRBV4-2 TGTGCCAGCAGCCAAGACTCCGGGACGGAGGGAGAGACCCAGTACTTC CASSQDSGTEGETQYF
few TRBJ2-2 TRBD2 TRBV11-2 TGTGCCAGCAGCTTAGTAGCGGGACACACCGGGGAGCTGTTTTTT CASSLVAGHTGELFF
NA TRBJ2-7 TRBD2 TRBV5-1 TGCGCCAGCAGCTTGGGGGGTAGCGGGAGTCTAAACGAGCAGTGCTTC CASSLGGSGSLNEQCF
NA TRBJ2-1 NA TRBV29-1 TGCAGCGTTGGGTCAGGGTCCTACAATGAGCAGTTCTTC CSVGSGSYNEQFF
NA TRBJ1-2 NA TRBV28 TGTGCCAGCAGTTGGGCGGGGGTTTCGGACGGCTACACCTTC CASSWAGVSDGYTF
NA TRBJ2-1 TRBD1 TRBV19 TGTGCCAGTAGTGCTCCGGGACAGGGGGCGTCCTACAATGAGCAGTTCTTC CASSAPGQGASYNEQFF
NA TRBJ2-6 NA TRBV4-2 TGTGCCAGCAGCCAAGGGATAGTTGCTAGGGGGGCCAACGTCCTGACTTTC CASSQGIVARGANVLTF
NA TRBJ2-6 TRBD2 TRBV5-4 TGTGCCAGCACTCAGGGACTAGCGGGAGCAGCAGGGGCCAACGTCCTGACTTTC CASTQGLAGAAGANVLTF
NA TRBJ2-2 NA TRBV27 TGTGCCAGCAGTTTGTCGAACAGCTTTTCCGCGGAGCTGTTTTTT CASSLSNSFSAELFF
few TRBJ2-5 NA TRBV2 TGTGCCAGCGATGAAGAAAACAGGGTATCGGGAGAGACCCAGTACTTC CASDEENRVSGETQYF
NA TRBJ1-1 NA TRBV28 TGTGCCAGCAGTCCAAGAATGGGGGGGAACACTGAAGCTTTCTTT CASSPRMGGNTEAFF
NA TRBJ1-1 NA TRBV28 TGTGCCAGCAGTACCCCAGGGCGAAAGGCTTTCTTT CASSTPGRKAFF
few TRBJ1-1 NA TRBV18 TGTGCCAGCTCACCAAGCGGTGGCTACAACACTGAAGCTTTCTTT CASSPSGGYNTEAFF
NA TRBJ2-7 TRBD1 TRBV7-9 TGTGCCAGCAGCTTGGCAACAGGGGGCAAGTCCTACGAGCAGTACTTC CASSLATGGKSYEQYF
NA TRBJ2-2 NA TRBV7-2 TGTGCCAGCAGCTTAGTGACCCTAGCGACCGGGGAGCTGTTTTTT CASSLVTLATGELFF
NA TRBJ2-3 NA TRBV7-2 TGTGCCAGCAGCTTAGAGGCCAGGTTTAGCACAGATACGCAGTATTTT CASSLEARFSTDTQYF
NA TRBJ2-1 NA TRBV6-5 TGTGCCAGCAGTTATGGCAGGGCGATCTCCTACAATGAGCAGTTCTTC CASSYGRAISYNEQFF
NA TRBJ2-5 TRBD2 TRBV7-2 TGTGCCAGCAGCTTTAGCGGGAGGGCGAAGACCCAGTACTTC CASSFSGRAKTQYF
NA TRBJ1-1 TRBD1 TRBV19 TGTGCCACTAAGACGGTGACAGGGAAGAACACTGAAGCTTTCTTT CATKTVTGKNTEAFF
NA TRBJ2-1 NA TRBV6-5 TGTGCCAGCAGTTACACAGAATCTACAATGAAGCAGTTCTTC CASSYTESTMKQFF
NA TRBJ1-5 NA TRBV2 TGTGCCAGCAGGGTAGACAGTACGTCGTGGCCCCAGCATTTT CASRVDSTSWPQHF
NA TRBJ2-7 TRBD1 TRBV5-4 TGTGCCAGCAGCTTGAGCTGGGGGACAGGGAGAATTCAGCAGTACTTC CASSLSWGTGRIQQYF
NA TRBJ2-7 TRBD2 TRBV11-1 TGTGCCAGCAGCCCCGTGGGCGGGGGTTACGAGCAGTACTTC CASSPVGGGYEQYF
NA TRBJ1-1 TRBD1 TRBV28 TGTGCCAGCAGGTCCCCACAGGGGGGTCGCGGCACTGAAGCTTTCTTT CASRSPQGGRGTEAFF
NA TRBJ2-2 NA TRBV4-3 TGCGCCAGCAGCCAAGCCCAGAAGGGGGAGCTGTTTTTT CASSQAQKGELFF
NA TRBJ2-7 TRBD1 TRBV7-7 TGTGCTAGCAGCTTAGGACAGGGGGCGGGATACGAGCAGTACTTC CASSLGQGAGYEQYF
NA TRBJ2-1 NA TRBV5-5 TGTGCCAGCAGCTTGGACAGTTACAATGAGCAGTTCTTC CASSLDSYNEQFF
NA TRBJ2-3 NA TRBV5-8 TGTGCCAGCAGCTTCTTTCCGGGAAGGTTCCCAGATACGCAGTATTTT CASSFFPGRFPDTQYF
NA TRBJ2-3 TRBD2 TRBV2 TGTGCCAGCGGTGGGACAGGGACTAGCGGGAGGGCCGTGTATACGCAGTATTTT CASGGTGTSGRAVYTQYF
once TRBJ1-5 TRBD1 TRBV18 TGTGCCAGCTCCCCGGGACAGGAACAGGGCAATCAGCCCCAGCATTTT CASSPGQEQGNQPQHF
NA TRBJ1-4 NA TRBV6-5 TGTGCCAGCAGTTACGTTGCAGGGGATGAAAAACTGTTTTTT CASSYVAGDEKLFF
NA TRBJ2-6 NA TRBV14 TGTGCCAGCAGCCAAGGGGCAGCTGGGGCCAACGTCCTGACTTTC CASSQGAAGANVLTF
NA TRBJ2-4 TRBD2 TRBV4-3 TGCGCCAGCAGCCAAGATGTTGGGACTAGCGGAAACAGTCAGTACTTC CASSQDVGTSGNSQYF
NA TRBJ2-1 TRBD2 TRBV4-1 TGCGCCAGCAAAGGGACTAGCGGGAGCCACAAATCCTACAATGAGCAGTTCTTC CASKGTSGSHKSYNEQFF
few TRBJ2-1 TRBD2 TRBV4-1 TGCGCCAGCAGCCAAGTCAAGGCGGGGGGCTACAATGAGCAGTTCTTC CASSQVKAGGYNEQFF
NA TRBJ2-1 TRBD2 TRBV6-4 TGTGCCAGCAGTGACTCGCGGGAGGGCCCCTACAATGAGCAGTTCTTC CASSDSREGPYNEQFF
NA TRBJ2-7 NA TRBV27 TGTGCCAGCTCTCAACCAGGGGTTCCCTACGAGCAGTACTTC CASSQPGVPYEQYF
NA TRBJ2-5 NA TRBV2 TGTGCCAGCAGTGTACTAGCCGAAGAGACCCAGTACTTC CASSVLAEETQYF
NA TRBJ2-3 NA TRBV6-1 TGTGCCAGCAGTGAACGTGCCTGGGGGGTCCCTAGCACAGATACGCAGTATTTT CASSERAWGVPSTDTQYF